The 18 T cell receptor beta chains below were found in one sample sequenced in a study of radiotherapy plus CTLA-4 blockade in lung cancer. Generated by immunoSEQ multiplex PCR, the TCRdb table keeps only in-frame clones and is missing some. Counted here are around 82,000 clones, more than 80% occurring once; the ten biggest clones make up 0.79%. Here the sequenced sample was peripheral blood, taken from a patient treated with radiotherapy plus ipilimumab. Source of these receptors: a human donor with non-small cell lung cancer who had stable disease on radiotherapy plus ipilimumab.

The chain combines TRBV7-9 with TRBJ2-2; 8 bases fit TRBD2. From germline, CDR1 is SEHNR and CDR2 FQNEAQ (reference sequence). The CDR3 length is 17 residues. V lost 5 bases, J lost 1 base, and 9 bases stayed unmatched. Here the CDR3 DNA reads TGTGCCAGCAGCCCCTGGGTAGCGGGAAGGAACACCGGGGAGCTGTTTTTT. This codes for CASSPWVAGRNTGELFF.

V is TRBV27 and J is TRBJ1-5; 9 positions match TRBD1. The V gene end was trimmed by 4 bases and the J gene end by 8 bases; junction bases not matched to a gene: 3. The CDR3 extends over 13 amino acids. Germline V gene data show CDR1 as MNHEY and CDR2 as SMNVEV (reference sequence). The DNA for the CDR3 is TGTGCCAGCAGTTGGGGACAGGGCAAGCCCCAGCATTTT. Translating it yields CASSWGQGKPQHF.

This sequence joins TRBV6-6 and TRBJ2-7; TRBD2 matches at 8 bases. Germline V gene sequence: CDR1 MNHNY, CDR2 SVGAGI (reference sequence). Trimming at V came to 6 bases and at J to 4 bases, leaving 11 bases not matched to a gene. The CDR3 spans 15 residues. CDR3 bases: TGTGCCAGCAGAACGCCCGCTAGCGGGCCTTACGAGCAGTACTTC. Protein sequence: CASRTPASGPYEQYF.

This sequence joins TRBV7-6 and TRBJ1-2, with D possibly matching TRBD1 (5 bases). Germline CDR1 reads SGHVS; CDR2 reads FNYEAQ. With 8 bases removed from V and 4 bases from J, the gap between germline ends came to 11 bases. The length of the CDR3 is 12 residues. CDR3 protein: CASAPGPYGYTF. DNA of the CDR3: TGTGCCAGCGCACCGGGGCCCTATGGCTACACCTTC.

The chain has TRBV7-2 and TRBJ1-2; D is uncertain. CDR3 length: 15 residues. Trimming pared 1 base from V and 2 bases from J, leaving 11 bases between. Per the germline V gene, CDR1 is SGHTA and CDR2 is FQGNSA. CDR3 nucleotides: TGTGCCAGCAGCTTAGGGGGAGCCAGCAACTATGGCTACACCTTC. Its translation: CASSLGGASNYGYTF.

V gene TRBV5-1 combines with J gene TRBJ2-1; D is unclear. V lost 4 bases and J 7 bases, leaving 6 bases between the germline ends. CDR3 length: 11 amino acids. Germline CDR1 and CDR2: SGHRS and YFSETQ. CDR3 nucleotides: TGCGCCAGCAGCATTTTAAATGAGCAGTTCTTC. Amino acid sequence: CASSILNEQFF.

The gene calls are TRBV9 and TRBJ2-7; D might be TRBD1 or TRBD2, each matching 6 bases. The germline V and J ends were trimmed by 0 bases and 3 bases, with 13 bases remaining between them. The length of the CDR3 is 15 residues. In germline, CDR1 is SGDLS, CDR2 YYNGEE. CDR3 in DNA: TGTGCCAGCAGCGTAGGCGGGAAGGGGGACTACGAGCAGTACTTC. Its protein is CASSVGGKGDYEQYF.

The chain combines TRBV7-8 with TRBJ2-1, with D possibly being TRBD1 (6 bases). Germline values: CDR1 SGHVS, CDR2 FQNEAQ. The CDR3 has 15 residues. Trimming took off 6 bases at V and 0 bases at J, with 12 bases between the two ends. CDR3 sequence reads: CASRGATGSYNEQFF. The CDR3 bases are TGTGCCAGCAGGGGAGCGACAGGCTCCTACAATGAGCAGTTCTTC.

The chain recombines TRBV19 with TRBJ2-7; a weak D match, TRBD2 (5 bases). Looked up from germline, CDR1 is LNHDA and CDR2 is SQIVND (reference sequence). V was cut by 6 bases and J by 1 base, with 13 bases left in between. This CDR3 has 14 amino acids. For the CDR3, the DNA is TGTGCCAGTAGAGGTGGGAGCCGTTCCTACGAGCAGTACTTC. Translating it yields CASRGGSRSYEQYF.

The CDR3 nucleotides are TGTGCCAGCAGCTCGACCACAGGGGAGGGTGGCTACACCTTC. Translation: CASSSTTGEGGYTF. This sequence joins TRBV7-9 and TRBJ1-2, with 7 bases fitting TRBD1. Germline CDR1 and CDR2: SEHNR and FQNEAQ (reference sequence). The CDR3 extends over 14 amino acids. V trimming: 4 bases; J trimming: 7 bases; junction bases outside the gene matches: 9.

The chain combines TRBV19 with TRBJ2-3; the match to TRBD2 covers 7 bases. This CDR3 is built from 16 residues. Germline V gene data show CDR1 as LNHDA and CDR2 as SQIVND (reference sequence). Germline trimming cut 5 bases from V and 2 bases from J; bases unmatched to any gene: 10. The CDR3 DNA sequence: TGTGCCAGTAGTTGGAGTGGGAGGGGATCCACAGATACGCAGTATTTT. As protein: CASSWSGRGSTDTQYF.

This chain uses TRBV7-8 with TRBJ2-3; TRBD2 matches at 7 bases. This CDR3 contains 18 residues. V lost 5 bases to trimming and J lost 1 base; unmatched junction nucleotides: 15. Per germline, CDR1 SGHVS and CDR2 FQNEAQ. CDR3 DNA: TGTGCCAGCAGCCCCCCGGGGGAGGGTAGAGGGGGCACAGATACGCAGTATTTT. Its translation: CASSPPGEGRGGTDTQYF.

The V gene is TRBV27, the J gene TRBJ1-1; the D gene is possibly TRBD1 (6 bases). Germline loops: CDR1 MNHEY, CDR2 SMNVEV (reference sequence). V lost 2 bases and J 1 base, leaving 14 bases between the germline ends. This CDR3 comprises 16 residues. CDR3 sequence reads: CASSLNRVSGNTEAFF. The CDR3 DNA sequence: TGTGCCAGCAGTTTAAACAGGGTCAGTGGGAACACTGAAGCTTTCTTT.

This clone showed up just once. The genes are TRBV30 and TRBJ1-1; no clear D gene. The CDR3 covers 12 residues. Trimming cost V 4 bases and J 6 bases, with 12 bases left between them. Germline values: CDR1 GTSNPN, CDR2 SVGIG (reference sequence). The CDR3 nucleotides read TGTGCCTGGACCGGAAACACTGCTGAAGCTTTCTTT. Its protein product is CAWTGNTAEAFF.

V and J are TRBV6-1 and TRBJ2-3, with D possibly TRBD2 on 5 matching bases. CDR1 and CDR2 (germline): MNHNS, SASEGT. The CDR3 contains 15 residues. Trimming pared 5 bases from V and 0 bases from J, leaving 12 bases between. Written as DNA, the CDR3 is TGTGCCAGCAGTCCAGAAAGGACTAGCACAGATACGCAGTATTTT. Encoded protein: CASSPERTSTDTQYF.

The rearrangement links TRBV30 to TRBJ2-3; D ambiguous. Trimming shortened V by 7 bases and J by 1 base, and 9 bases separated the two germline ends. CDR1 and CDR2 (germline): GTSNPN, SVGIG (reference sequence). The CDR3 extends over 12 amino acids. The CDR3 DNA follows: TGTGCCTCCGCGACCGGCACAGATACGCAGTATTTT. Translated, it gives CASATGTDTQYF.

Turning to this clone: An end of the junction differs from the germline gene, which may be a read error. This sequence joins TRBV4-1 and TRBJ1-2; D gene ambiguous. Per germline, CDR1 MGHRA and CDR2 YSYEKL. CDR3 length equals 13 residues. CDR3 nucleotides: TGTGCCAGCAGCCCCGCAACCTCGGGAGGCTACACCTTC. Residues: CASSPATSGGYTF.

The V gene is TRBV6-1, the J gene TRBJ1-5; D unresolved. The CDR3 is 15 amino acids. Germline V CDR1 and CDR2: MNHNS, SASEGT. V was clipped by 1 base and J by 0 bases, with 7 bases between them. CDR3: CASSEVGFSNQPQHF. For the CDR3, the DNA is TGTGCCAGCAGTGAAGTGGGATTTAGCAATCAGCCCCAGCATTTT.